This T cell receptor beta chain was obtained from a study of CD8+ T cells in alopecia areata. Documented treatment: oral pan-JAK inhibitor, 5-10 mg twice daily. Extracted RNA was reverse transcribed into cDNA, the sequencing template. Libraries were prepared by immunoSEQ multiplex PCR; TCRdb keeps only in-frame clonotypes and omits some of them. The data hold 95,000 to 100,000 clones, with 55% to 75% observed a single time. This TCR was recovered from a human donor with alopecia areata. The specimen was CD8+ T cells sorted from blood, collected at approximately week 60, from a patient treated with tofacitinib.

Written as DNA, the CDR3 is TGTGCCGAGACTCGACAGAACTCCACAGATACGCAGTATTTT. Its protein is CAETRQNSTDTQYF. The rearrangement joins TRBV2 to TRBJ2-3; weak D call: TRBD1 (5 bases). CDR1 SNHLY and CDR2 FYNNEI come from the germline V gene. This CDR3 has 14 residues. V was shortened by 11 bases and J by 2 bases, with 17 bases between the two germline ends.